This T cell receptor beta chain was documented in a study of blood T cell repertoires in COVID-19. About the study: Acute and convalescent COVID-19 samples came from the United States, Italy and Spain. T cells, B-cell-depleted T cells, or PBMCs supplied cDNA or gDNA.

CDR1 LNHDA and CDR2 SQIVND come from the germline V gene (reference sequence). The CDR3 sequence is 11 residues long. The germline V and J ends were trimmed by 5 bases and 10 bases, with 12 bases remaining between them. How the authors handled the data: Amplified reference gene primers provided the basis for estimating nucleated cell counts. Profiled with immunoSEQ multiplex PCR; TCRdb holds only in-frame clones, not every one. That table gives V, J and clone size, and the DNA gave D and trimming. Altogether about 75,000 clones are present, roughly 78% being singletons, with the ten largest covering roughly 5%.

The receptor was isolated from a woman aged 80 or older with active or convalescent COVID-19. Sequenced: peripheral blood. This sequence joins TRBV19 and TRBJ2-7; a possible D gene is TRBD1 (5 bases). The CDR3, as DNA: TGTGCCAGTAGTTCCAGACAGCTACAGTACTTC. Amino acids: CASSSRQLQYF.